This T cell receptor beta chain was captured in a study of cytomegalovirus exposure and HLA in healthy donors. Study information: HLA-typed donors were the source of some 80 million unique TCRs, which an early data release held.

The PCR ran on 60 Vbeta and 13 Jbeta primers. Assay used: immunoSEQ multiplex PCR; TCRdb lists only in-frame clones, some missing. The sample has 150,000 to 190,000 clones; around 80% are singletons. Study-wide points: The likely explanation for a cluster of highly shared sequence variants was sequencing artifact. The study labeled 150 to 200 TCR beta chains cytomegalovirus-associated. In the analysis, some V segments, TRBV6-2 and TRBV6-3 included, were excluded as indistinguishable.

Worth noting for this clone: No antigen is known for it.

The CDR3 is made up of 13 amino acids. Germline V gene data show CDR1 as SGHDT and CDR2 as YYEEEE. The V gene lost 2 bases and the J gene lost 1 base, with 6 bases spanning the gap. The sample was PBMCs. The rearrangement joins TRBV5-6 to TRBJ2-5, with no clear D. The TCR originated in a man aged 18 to 29 in good health and CMV-seronegative. The CDR3 DNA reads TGTGCCAGCAGCTTACAAGTCCAAGAGACCCAGTACTTC. Amino acid sequence: CASSLQVQETQYF. Full variable domain (remainder filled in from reference TRBV5-6 and TRBJ2-5): DAGVTQSPTHLIKTRGQQVTLRCSPKSGHDTVSWYQQALGQGPQFIFQYYEEEERQRGNFPDRFSGHQFPNYSSELNVNALLLGDSALYLCASSLQVQETQYFGPGTRLLVL.